The 6 T cell receptor beta chains reported below all come from one sample, sequenced in a study of T cell responses to AZD1222 COVID-19 vaccine. Libraries were prepared by immunoSEQ multiplex PCR; TCRdb keeps only in-frame clonotypes and omits some of them. The data contain some 130,000 clones, approximately 91% of them singletons. This sample comprised peripheral blood, obtained on day 0 of AZD1222 vaccination. The source of these receptors is an adult in good health.

The sample holds one count of this clone. V is TRBV30 and J is TRBJ2-7; 10 positions match TRBD1. CDR3 size: 12 residues. CDR1 is GTSNPN, CDR2 SVGIG, per germline (reference sequence). Losses at the gene ends were 4 bases for V and 12 bases for J; bases not matched to a gene: 9. The CDR3 region has the DNA TGTGCCTGGATGGGGGACAGGGGTGTTCGGTACTTC. Translation gives CAWMGDRGVRYF. The full variable domain, rest sourced from reference TRBV30 and TRBJ2-7, is SQTIHQWPATLVQPVGSPLSLECTVEGTSNPNLYWYRQAAGRGLQLLFYSVGIGQISSEVPQNLSASRPQDRQFILSSKKLLLSDSGFYLCAWMGDRGVRYFGPGTRLTVT.

The V gene is TRBV3-1 (or the pseudogene TRBV3-2), the J gene TRBJ1-3; D gene unclear. The ends were cut back, 2 bases at V and 0 bases at J, with 5 bases in the middle. Germline-derived CDR1 and CDR2 are LGHDT and YNNKEL (reference sequence). The CDR3 is 14 residues long. The CDR3, as DNA: TGTGCCAGCAGCCAAAGGGCCTCTGGAAACACCATATATTTT. This translates into CASSQRASGNTIYF.

The rearrangement joins TRBV13 to TRBJ1-1, with 7 bases identical to TRBD1. Germline CDR1 reads PRHDT; CDR2 reads FYEKMQ (reference sequence). Unmatched junction bases numbered 4, after V lost 7 bases and J lost 8 bases. There are 11 residues in the CDR3. This chain's CDR3 is CASNRGGEAFF. CDR3 sequence (DNA): TGTGCCAGCAACAGGGGTGGCGAAGCTTTCTTT.

The chain employs TRBV28 and TRBJ1-2, with D unclear. The CDR3 is 13 amino acids. Trimming removed 5 bases from V and 5 bases from J, with 12 bases in between. CDR1 is MDHEN, CDR2 SYDVKM, per germline. This CDR3 reads CASSPTGFYGYTF. Here the CDR3 DNA reads TGTGCCAGCAGTCCGACGGGGTTTTATGGCTACACCTTC.

V is TRBV5-1 and J is TRBJ1-1; D might be TRBD1 (6 bases). Per germline, CDR1 SGHRS and CDR2 YFSETQ. The V end was cut by 0 bases, the J end by 1 base, with 7 bases between. This CDR3 is built from 14 residues. The CDR3 loop reads CASSLGTANTEAFF. CDR3 nucleotide sequence: TGCGCCAGCAGCTTGGGGACAGCGAACACTGAAGCTTTCTTT.

The chain combines TRBV11-2 with TRBJ1-6; possibly TRBD1 for D (5 bases). The CDR3 is made up of 14 amino acids. Germline V gene lookup returns CDR1 SGHAT and CDR2 FQNNGV. V was cut by 5 bases and J by 8 bases, with 13 bases left in between. The CDR3 nucleotides are TGTGCCAGCAGCCTTGCGGGGGTACATTCACCCCTCCACTTT. Its translation is CASSLAGVHSPLHF.